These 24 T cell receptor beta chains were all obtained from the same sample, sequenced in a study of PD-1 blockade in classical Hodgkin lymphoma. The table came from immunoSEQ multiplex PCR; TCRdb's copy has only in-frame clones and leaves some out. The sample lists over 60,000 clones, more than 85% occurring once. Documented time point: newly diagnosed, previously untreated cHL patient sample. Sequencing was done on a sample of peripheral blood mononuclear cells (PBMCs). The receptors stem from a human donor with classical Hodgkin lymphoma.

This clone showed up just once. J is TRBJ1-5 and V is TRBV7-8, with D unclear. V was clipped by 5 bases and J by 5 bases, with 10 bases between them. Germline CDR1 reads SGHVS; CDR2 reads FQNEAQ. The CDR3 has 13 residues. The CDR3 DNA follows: TGTGCCAGCAGCCCGAGTAGGGATCAGCCCCAGCATTTT. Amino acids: CASSPSRDQPQHF.

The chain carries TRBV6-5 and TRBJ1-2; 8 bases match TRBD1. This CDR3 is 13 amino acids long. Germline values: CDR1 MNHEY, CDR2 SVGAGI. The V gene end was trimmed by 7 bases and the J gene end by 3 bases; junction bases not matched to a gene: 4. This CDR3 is CASTRGRDYGYTF. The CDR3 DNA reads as TGTGCCAGCACCAGGGGGCGGGACTATGGCTACACCTTC.

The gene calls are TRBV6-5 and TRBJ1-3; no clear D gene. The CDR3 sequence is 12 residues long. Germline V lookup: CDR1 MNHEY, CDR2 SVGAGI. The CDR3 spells CASKSSGNTIYF. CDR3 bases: TGTGCGTCTAAGAGCTCTGGAAACACCATATATTTT.

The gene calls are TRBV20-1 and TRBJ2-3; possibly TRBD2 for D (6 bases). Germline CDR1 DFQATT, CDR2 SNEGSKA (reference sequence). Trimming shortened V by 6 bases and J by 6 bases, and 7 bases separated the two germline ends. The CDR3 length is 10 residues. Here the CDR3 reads CSAGRDTQYF. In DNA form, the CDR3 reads TGCAGTGCAGGGAGGGATACGCAGTATTTT.

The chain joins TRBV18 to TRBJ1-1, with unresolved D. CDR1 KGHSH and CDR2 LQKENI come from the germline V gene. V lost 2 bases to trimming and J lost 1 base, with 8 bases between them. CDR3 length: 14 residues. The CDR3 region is CASSPGLGNTEAFF. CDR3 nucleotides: TGTGCCAGCTCACCAGGGCTTGGGAACACTGAAGCTTTCTTT.

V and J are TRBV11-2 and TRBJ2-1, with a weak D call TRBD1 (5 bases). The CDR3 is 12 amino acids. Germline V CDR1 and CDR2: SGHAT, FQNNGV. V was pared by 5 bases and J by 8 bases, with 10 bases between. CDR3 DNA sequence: TGTGCCAGCAGCCCAGGGTTCGATGAGCAGTTCTTC. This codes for CASSPGFDEQFF.

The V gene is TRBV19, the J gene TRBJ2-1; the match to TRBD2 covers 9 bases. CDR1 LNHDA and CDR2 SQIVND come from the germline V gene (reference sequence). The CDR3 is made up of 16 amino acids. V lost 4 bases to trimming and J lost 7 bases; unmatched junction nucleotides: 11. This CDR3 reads CASSTPGVAGENEQFF. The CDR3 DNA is TGTGCCAGTAGTACCCCGGGGGTAGCGGGGGAAAATGAGCAGTTCTTC.

CDR3 protein: CASSLRPQETQYF. The CDR3 nucleotides are TGTGCCAGCAGTTTACGGCCCCAAGAGACCCAGTACTTC. The V gene is TRBV27, the J gene TRBJ2-5, with unresolved D. V was clipped by 2 bases and J by 1 base, with 5 bases between them. The V gene's germline CDR1 is MNHEY and CDR2 SMNVEV (reference sequence). This CDR3 has 13 amino acids.

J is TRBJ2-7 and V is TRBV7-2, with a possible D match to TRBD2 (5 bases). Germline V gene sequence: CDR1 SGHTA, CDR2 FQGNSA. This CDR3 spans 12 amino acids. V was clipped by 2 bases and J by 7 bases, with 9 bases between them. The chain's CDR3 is CASSLPRGEQYF. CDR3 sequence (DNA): TGTGCCAGCAGCTTACCCCGCGGGGAGCAGTACTTC.

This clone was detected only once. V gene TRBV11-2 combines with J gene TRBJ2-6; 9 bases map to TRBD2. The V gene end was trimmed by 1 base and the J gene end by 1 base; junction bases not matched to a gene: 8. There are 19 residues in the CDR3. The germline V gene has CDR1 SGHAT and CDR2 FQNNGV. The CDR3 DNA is TGTGCCAGCAGCTTAGGTATGGGAAGCGGGAGGTCTGGGGCCAACGTCCTGACTTTC. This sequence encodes CASSLGMGSGRSGANVLTF.

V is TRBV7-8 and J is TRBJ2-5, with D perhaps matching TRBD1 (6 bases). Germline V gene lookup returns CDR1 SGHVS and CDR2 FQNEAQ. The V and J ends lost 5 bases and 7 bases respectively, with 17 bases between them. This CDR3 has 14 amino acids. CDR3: CASSPGQPRGTQYF. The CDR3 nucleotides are TGTGCCAGCAGCCCCGGACAGCCTCGGGGGACCCAGTACTTC.

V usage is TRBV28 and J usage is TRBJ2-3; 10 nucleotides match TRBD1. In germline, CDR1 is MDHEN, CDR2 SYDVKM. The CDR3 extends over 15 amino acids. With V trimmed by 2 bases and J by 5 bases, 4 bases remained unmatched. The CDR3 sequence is CASSLMTGGVDTQYF. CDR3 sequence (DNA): TGTGCCAGCAGTTTAATGACAGGGGGCGTAGATACGCAGTATTTT.

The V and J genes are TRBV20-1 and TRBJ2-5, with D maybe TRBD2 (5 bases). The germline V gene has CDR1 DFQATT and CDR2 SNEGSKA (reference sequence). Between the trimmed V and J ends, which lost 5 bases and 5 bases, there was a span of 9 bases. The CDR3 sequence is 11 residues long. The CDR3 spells CSAPRGETQYF. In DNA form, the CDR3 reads TGCAGTGCTCCTCGGGGTGAGACCCAGTACTTC.

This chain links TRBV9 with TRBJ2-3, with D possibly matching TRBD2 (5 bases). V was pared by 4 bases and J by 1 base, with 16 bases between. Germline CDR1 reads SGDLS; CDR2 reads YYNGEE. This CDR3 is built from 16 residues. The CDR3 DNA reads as TGTGCCAGCAGCACTGGCGGGCAGCCCCGCACAGATACGCAGTATTTT. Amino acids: CASSTGGQPRTDTQYF.

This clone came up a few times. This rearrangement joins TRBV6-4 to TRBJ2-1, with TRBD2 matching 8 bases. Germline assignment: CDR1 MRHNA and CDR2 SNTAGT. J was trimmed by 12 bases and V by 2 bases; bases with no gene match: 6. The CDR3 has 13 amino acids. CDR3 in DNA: TGTGCCAGCAGTGACGAGCATAGCGGGGTGCAGTTCTTC. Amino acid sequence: CASSDEHSGVQFF.

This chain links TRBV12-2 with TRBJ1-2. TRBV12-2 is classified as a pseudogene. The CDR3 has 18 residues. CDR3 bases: TGTGCAAGTCGCAACGGTATGCAGGGGGGGAAAATTAACTATGGCTACACCTTC. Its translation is CASRNGMQGGKINYGYTF.

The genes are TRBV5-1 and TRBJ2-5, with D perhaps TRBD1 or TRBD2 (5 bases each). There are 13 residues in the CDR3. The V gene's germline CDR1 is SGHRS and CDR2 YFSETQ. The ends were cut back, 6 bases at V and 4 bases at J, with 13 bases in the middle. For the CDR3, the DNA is TGCGCCAGCACCGGGGCTGGGGGAGAGACCCAGTACTTC. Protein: CASTGAGGETQYF.

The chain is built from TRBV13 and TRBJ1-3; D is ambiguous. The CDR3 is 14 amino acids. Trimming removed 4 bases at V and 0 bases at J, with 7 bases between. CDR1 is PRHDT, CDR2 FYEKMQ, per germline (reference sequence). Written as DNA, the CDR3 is TGTGCCAGCAGCTACGGAGCCTCTGGAAACACCATATATTTT. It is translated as CASSYGASGNTIYF.

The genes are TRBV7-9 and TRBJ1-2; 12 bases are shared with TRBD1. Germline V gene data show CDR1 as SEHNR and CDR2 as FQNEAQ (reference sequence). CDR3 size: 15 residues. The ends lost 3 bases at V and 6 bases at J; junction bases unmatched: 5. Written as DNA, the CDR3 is TGTGCCAGCAGCTTTGGGGACAGGGGGCTGGATGGCTACACCTTC. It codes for CASSFGDRGLDGYTF.

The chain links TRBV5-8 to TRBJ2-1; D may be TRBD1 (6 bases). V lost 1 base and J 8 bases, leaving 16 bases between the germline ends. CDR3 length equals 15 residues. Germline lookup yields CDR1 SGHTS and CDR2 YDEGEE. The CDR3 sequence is CASSLLGGYRDEQFF. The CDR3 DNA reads TGTGCCAGCAGCTTGTTGGGCGGATACAGGGATGAGCAGTTCTTC.

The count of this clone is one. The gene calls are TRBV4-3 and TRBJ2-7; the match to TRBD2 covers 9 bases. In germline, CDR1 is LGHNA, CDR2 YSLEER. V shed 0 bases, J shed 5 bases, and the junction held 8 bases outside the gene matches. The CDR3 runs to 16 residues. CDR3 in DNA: TGCGCCAGCAGCCAAGATGGGGGCGGGAGGGCCGACGAGCAGTACTTC. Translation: CASSQDGGGRADEQYF.

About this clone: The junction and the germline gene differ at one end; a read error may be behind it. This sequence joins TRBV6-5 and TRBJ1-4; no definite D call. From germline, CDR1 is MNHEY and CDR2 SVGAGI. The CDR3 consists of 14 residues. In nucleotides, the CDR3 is TGTGCCACCAGTTCGGTCGCCAAAAGGGAAAAACTGTTTTTT. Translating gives CATSSVAKREKLFF.

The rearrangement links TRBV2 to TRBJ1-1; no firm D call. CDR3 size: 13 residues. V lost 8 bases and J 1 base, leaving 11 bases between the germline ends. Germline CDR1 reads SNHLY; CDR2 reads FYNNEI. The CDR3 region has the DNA TGTGCCAGCTCTACGGATGGGAACACTGAAGCTTTCTTT. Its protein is CASSTDGNTEAFF.

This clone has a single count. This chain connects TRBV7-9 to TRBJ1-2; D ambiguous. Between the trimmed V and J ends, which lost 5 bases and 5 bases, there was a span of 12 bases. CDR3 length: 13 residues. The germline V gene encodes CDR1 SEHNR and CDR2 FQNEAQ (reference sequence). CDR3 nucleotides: TGTGCCAGCAGCCCACCTGATAGTTATGGCTACACCTTC. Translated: CASSPPDSYGYTF.